The source of this TCR beta chain is a study of blood T cell repertoires in COVID-19. Method: immunoSEQ multiplex PCR; TCRdb's copy keeps in-frame clones and lacks some. There are roughly 70,000 clones in the sample; 87% occur only once, and 29% lies in the top ten. The CDR3 runs to 19 residues. With 2 bases clipped from V and 10 bases from J, the junction kept 25 bases outside the gene matches. Germline values: CDR1 SGHTA, CDR2 FQGTGA. This clone was recorded at least ten times. This clonotype was sampled from a woman older than 75 with active or convalescent COVID-19. The sequencing sample was made of peripheral blood. The chain combines TRBV7-3 with TRBJ1-1, with 7 bases aligning to TRBD1. The CDR3 is CASSLSVFVLDRETLGAFF. As DNA, the CDR3 is TGTGCCAGCAGCTTATCAGTTTTTGTTCTCGACAGGGAGACACTAGGAGCTTTCTTT.